This TCR beta chain originates from a study of blood T cell repertoires in COVID-19. Overall study: Specimens from acute and convalescent COVID-19 originated in the United States, Italy and Spain. The analysed material was cDNA or gDNA that came from T cells, B-cell-depleted T cells, or PBMCs.

CDR1 is MNHEY, CDR2 SVGEGT, per germline. This CDR3 region has 15 residues. Trimming stripped 2 bases from V and 4 bases from J, with 14 bases between. Authors' processing steps: Reference gene primer amplification gave nucleated cell count estimates. TCRdb's table, derived via immunoSEQ multiplex PCR, lists solely in-frame clones and lacks some. V and J calls and clone size are as listed in that table; D and trimming were resolved from the DNA. The sample lists around 110,000 clones, just under 85% occurring once. This TCR derives from a man in his 70s with active or convalescent COVID-19. Specimen: peripheral blood. This chain links TRBV6-2 or TRBV6-3 with TRBJ1-2, with a possible D match to TRBD1 (5 bases). CDR3 nucleotides: TGTGCCAGCAGTTACGATAGGGGCTCGGCCTATGGCTACACCTTC. Encoded protein: CASSYDRGSAYGYTF.